Only a few counts were recorded for the clone carrying this T cell receptor (beta chain). Its antigen is still unknown. CDR3 length: 14 amino acids. Germline CDR1 and CDR2: LNHDA and SQIVND (reference sequence). The ends lost 7 bases at V and 5 bases at J; junction bases unmatched: 10. This record belongs to a study of PD-1 blockade in classical Hodgkin lymphoma. Study details: Patients were given intravenous nivolumab, 3 mg/kg, every 2 weeks. Study-level findings and limits: CD4+ TCR diversity rose significantly by C4D1, and CD8+ TCR diversity did not.

TCRdb keeps only in-frame clones here, not all; method: immunoSEQ multiplex PCR. The profile covers over 60,000 clones, with about two thirds appearing a single time and approximately 9.9% taken by the ten largest. No patient escaped relapse after autologous stem cell transplantation, and brentuximab vedotin exposure varied. The sample was peripheral blood mononuclear cells (PBMCs), taken before the second cycle of nivolumab. The rearrangement links TRBV19 to TRBJ1-2, with 7 bases identical to TRBD1. The receptor was isolated from a human donor with classical Hodgkin lymphoma. The CDR3 loop reads CASTSRSGGYGYTF. As DNA, the CDR3 is TGTGCCAGTACTTCGCGGTCAGGGGGGTATGGCTACACCTTC.